This T cell receptor beta chain appears in the sequencing data of a study of technical replicates of blood from a few donors. The CDR3 runs to 15 residues. Germline V gene data show CDR1 as SGHNT and CDR2 as YYREEE (reference sequence). The J segment lost 2 bases and the V segment lost 4 bases, leaving 7 bases of the junction unmatched. Here immunoSEQ multiplex PCR was the method, and the copy in TCRdb shows in-frame clones only, minus some. In the table there are tens of thousands of clones, over 85% of which are singletons. The sequence derives from a human donor in good health. Some clones in this sample may be carry-over from other donors' samples. The chain combines TRBV5-4 with TRBJ2-7, with 9 bases fitting TRBD2. The sample taken for sequencing was PBMCs. CDR3 protein: CASSPAGGRTYEQYF. The CDR3 DNA is TGTGCCAGCAGCCCAGCGGGAGGCCGAACCTACGAGCAGTACTTC.